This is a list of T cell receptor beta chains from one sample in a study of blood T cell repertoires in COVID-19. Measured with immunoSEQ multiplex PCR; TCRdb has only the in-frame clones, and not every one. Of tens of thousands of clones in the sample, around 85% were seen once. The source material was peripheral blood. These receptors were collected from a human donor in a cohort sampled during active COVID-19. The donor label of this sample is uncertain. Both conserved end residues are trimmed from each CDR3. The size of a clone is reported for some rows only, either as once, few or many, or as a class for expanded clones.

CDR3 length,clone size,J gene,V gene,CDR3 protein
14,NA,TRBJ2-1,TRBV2,ASSERTSGMYNEQF
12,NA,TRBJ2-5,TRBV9,ASSKGLADGTQY
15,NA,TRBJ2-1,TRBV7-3,ASSLNSGGASYNEQF
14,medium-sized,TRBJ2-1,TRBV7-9,ASSLGAGGGVNEQF
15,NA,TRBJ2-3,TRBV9,ASSRSAAGGLTDTQY
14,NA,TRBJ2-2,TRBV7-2,ASSLNGGANTGELF
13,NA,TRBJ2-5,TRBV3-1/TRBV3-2,ASSRTGTYQETQY
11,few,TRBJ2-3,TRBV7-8,ASSQGLAGVQY
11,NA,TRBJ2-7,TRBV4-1,ASSQVSGSEQY
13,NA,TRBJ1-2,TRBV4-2,ASSQAGESGYGYT
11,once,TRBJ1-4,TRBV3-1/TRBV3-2,ASSPTGGEKLF
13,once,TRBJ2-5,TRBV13,ASSLGGQGQETQY
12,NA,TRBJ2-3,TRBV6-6,ASSYSGSTDTQY
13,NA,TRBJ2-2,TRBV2,ASSDPGANTGELF
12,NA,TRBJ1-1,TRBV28,ASREPRINTEAF
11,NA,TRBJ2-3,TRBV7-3,ASSLGGLDTQY
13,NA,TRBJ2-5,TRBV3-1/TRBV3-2,ASTPAWRGEETQY
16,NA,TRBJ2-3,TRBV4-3,ASSQDQSGTASTDTQY
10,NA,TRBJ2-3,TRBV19,ASSIFEGTQY